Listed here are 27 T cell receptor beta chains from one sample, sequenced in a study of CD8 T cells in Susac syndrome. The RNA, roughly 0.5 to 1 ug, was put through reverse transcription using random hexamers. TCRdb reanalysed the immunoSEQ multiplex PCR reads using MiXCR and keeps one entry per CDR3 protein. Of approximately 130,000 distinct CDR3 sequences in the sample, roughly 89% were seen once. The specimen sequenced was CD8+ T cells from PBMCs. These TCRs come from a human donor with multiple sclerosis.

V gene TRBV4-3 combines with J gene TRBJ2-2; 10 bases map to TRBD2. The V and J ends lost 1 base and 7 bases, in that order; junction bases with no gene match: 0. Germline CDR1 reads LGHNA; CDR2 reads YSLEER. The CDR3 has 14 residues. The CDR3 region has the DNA TGCGCCAGCAGCCAAGGACTAGCGGGCGGGGAGCTGTTTTTT. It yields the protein CASSQGLAGGELFF.

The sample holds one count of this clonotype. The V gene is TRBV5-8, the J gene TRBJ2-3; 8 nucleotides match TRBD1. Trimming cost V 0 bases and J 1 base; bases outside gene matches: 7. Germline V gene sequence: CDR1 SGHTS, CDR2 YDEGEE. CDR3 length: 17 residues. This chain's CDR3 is CASSLGMDRARTDTQYF. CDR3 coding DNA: TGTGCCAGCAGCTTGGGGATGGACAGGGCTCGCACAGATACGCAGTATTTT.

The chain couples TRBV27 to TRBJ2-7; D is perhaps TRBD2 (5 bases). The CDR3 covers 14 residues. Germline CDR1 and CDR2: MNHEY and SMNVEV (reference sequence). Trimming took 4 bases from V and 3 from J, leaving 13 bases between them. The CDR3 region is CASSSIGLDYEQYF. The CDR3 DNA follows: TGTGCCAGCAGTTCCATCGGACTGGACTACGAGCAGTACTTC.

The CDR3 loop reads CSAREQHNEKLFF. As DNA, the CDR3 is TGCAGTGCTAGAGAACAGCATAATGAAAAACTGTTTTTT. V usage is TRBV20-1 and J usage is TRBJ1-4; D gene unclear. Germline V CDR1 and CDR2: DFQATT, SNEGSKA (reference sequence). This CDR3 contains 13 residues. V dropped 0 bases and J dropped 4 bases, with 6 bases sitting between them.

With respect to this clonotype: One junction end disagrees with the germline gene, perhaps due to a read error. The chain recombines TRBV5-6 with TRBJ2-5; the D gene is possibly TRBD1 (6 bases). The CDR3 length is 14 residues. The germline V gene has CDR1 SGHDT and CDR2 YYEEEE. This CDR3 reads CASSLGGHQETQYF. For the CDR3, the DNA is TGTGCCAGCAGCTTGGGGGGGCACCAGGAGACCCAGTACTTC.

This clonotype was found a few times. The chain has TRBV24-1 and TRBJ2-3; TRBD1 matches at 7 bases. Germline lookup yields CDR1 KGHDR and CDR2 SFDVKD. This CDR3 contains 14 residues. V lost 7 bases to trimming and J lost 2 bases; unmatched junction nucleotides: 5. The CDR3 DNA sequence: TGTGCCACCAGCCGCACAGGGGACACAGATACGCAGTATTTT. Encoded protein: CATSRTGDTDTQYF.

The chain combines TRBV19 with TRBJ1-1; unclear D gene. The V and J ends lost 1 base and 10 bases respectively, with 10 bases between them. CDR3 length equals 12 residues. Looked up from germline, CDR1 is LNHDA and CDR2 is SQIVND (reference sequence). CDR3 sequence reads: CASSIGYVGAFF. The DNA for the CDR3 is TGTGCCAGTAGTATAGGTTACGTTGGAGCTTTCTTT.

The CDR3 region is CASSMGGSYEQYF. The CDR3 nucleotides read TGTGCCAGCAGCATGGGGGGGTCCTACGAGCAGTACTTC. This sequence joins TRBV4-2 and TRBJ2-7; 7 bases fit TRBD2. The CDR3 length is 13 residues. The germline gives CDR1 LGHNA, CDR2 YNFKEQ. V lost 5 bases to trimming and J lost 1 base; unmatched junction nucleotides: 2.

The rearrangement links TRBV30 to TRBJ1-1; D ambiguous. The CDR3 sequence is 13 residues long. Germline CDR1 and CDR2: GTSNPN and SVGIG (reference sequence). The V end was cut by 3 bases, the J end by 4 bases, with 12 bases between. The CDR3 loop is CAWSQDAPTEAFF. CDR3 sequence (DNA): TGTGCCTGGAGCCAGGATGCCCCCACTGAAGCTTTCTTT.

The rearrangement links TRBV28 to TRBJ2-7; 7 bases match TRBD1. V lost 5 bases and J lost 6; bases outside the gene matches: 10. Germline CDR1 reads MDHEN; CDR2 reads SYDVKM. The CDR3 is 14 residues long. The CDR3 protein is CASSPQGQMLEQYF. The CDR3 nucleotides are TGTGCCAGCAGTCCCCAGGGACAGATGCTCGAGCAGTACTTC.

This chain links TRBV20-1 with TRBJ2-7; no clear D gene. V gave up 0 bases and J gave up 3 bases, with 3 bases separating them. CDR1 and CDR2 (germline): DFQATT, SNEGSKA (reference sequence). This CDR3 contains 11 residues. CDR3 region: CSARDYYEQYF. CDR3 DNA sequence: TGCAGTGCTAGAGATTACTACGAGCAGTACTTC.

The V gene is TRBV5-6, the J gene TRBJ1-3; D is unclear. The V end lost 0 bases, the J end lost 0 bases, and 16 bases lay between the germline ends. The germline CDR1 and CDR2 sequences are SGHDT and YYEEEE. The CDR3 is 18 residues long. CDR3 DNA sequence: TGTGCCAGCAGCTTGGGAGTGTTACAGAGACTCTCTGGAAACACCATATATTTT. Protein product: CASSLGVLQRLSGNTIYF.

Here the CDR3 reads CASSFRRGETQYF. CDR3 in DNA: TGTGCCAGCAGCTTCAGGAGGGGGGAGACCCAGTACTTC. The chain is built from TRBV7-7 and TRBJ2-5, with D possibly called TRBD1 or TRBD2 (6 bases each). CDR1 and CDR2 from the germline V gene are SSHAT and FNYEAQ (reference sequence). The CDR3 spans 13 residues. Deletions cut 3 bases from V and 5 bases from J, with 10 bases between.

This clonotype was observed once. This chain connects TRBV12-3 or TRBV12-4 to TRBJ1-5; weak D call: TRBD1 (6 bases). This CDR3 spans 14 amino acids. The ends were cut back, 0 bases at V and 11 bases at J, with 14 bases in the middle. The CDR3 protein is CASSLASGVAAQHF. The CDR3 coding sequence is TGTGCCAGCAGTTTAGCCTCAGGGGTTGCGGCCCAGCATTTT.

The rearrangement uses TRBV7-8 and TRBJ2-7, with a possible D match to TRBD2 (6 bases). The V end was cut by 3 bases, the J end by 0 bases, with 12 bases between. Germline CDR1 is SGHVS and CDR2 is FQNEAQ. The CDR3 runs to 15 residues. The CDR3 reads CASSLPSASSYEQYF. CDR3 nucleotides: TGTGCCAGCAGCTTGCCTAGCGCGAGCTCCTACGAGCAGTACTTC.

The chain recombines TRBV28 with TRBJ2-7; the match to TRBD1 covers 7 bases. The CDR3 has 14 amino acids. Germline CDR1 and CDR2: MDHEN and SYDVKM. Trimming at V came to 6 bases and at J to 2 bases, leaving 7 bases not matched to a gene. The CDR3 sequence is CASRRRQGTYEQYF. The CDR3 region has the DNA TGTGCCAGCAGACGTAGACAGGGAACCTACGAGCAGTACTTC.

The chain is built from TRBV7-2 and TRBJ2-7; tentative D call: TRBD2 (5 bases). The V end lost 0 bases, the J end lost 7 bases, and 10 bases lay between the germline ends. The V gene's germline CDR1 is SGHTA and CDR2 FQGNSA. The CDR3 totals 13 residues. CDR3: CASSLAGRGEQYF. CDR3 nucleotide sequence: TGTGCCAGCAGCTTAGCAGGCCGAGGGGAGCAGTACTTC.

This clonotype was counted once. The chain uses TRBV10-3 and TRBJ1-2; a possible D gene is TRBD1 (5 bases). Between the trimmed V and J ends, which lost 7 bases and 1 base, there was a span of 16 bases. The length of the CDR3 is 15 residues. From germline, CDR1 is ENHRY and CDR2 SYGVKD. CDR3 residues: CAINGGTDDNYGYTF. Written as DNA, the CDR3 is TGTGCCATCAACGGAGGGACGGACGATAACTATGGCTACACCTTC.

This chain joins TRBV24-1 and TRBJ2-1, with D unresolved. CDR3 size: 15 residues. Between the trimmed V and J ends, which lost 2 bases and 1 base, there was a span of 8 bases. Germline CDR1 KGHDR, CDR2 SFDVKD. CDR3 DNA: TGTGCCACCAGTGATTCGCTTGGATCCTACAATGAGCAGTTCTTC. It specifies CATSDSLGSYNEQFF.

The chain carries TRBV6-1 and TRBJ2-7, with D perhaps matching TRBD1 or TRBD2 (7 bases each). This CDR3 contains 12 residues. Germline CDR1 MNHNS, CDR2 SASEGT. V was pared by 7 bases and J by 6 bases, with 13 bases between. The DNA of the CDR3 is TGTGCCAGCATCTCAGGGGGGGTCGAGCAGTACTTC. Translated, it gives CASISGGVEQYF.

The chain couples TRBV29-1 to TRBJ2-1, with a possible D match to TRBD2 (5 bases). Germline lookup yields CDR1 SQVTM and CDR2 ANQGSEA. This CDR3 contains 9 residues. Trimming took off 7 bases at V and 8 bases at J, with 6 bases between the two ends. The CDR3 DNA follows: TGCAGCGGCGGGTATGAGCAGTTCTTC. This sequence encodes CSGGYEQFF.

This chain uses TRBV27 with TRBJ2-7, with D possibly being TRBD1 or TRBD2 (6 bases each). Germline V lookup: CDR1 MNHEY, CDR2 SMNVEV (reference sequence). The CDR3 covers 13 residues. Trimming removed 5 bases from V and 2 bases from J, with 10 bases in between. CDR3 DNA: TGTGCCAGCAGTCCTAGGGGGGCCTACGAGCAGTACTTC. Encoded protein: CASSPRGAYEQYF.

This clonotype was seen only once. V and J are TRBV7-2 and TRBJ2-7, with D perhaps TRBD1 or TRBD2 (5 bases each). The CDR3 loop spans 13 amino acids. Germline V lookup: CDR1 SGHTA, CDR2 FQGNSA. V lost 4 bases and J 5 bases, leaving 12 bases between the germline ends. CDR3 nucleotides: TGTGCCAGCAGCTGGGGACCGACAGACGAGCAGTACTTC. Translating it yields CASSWGPTDEQYF.

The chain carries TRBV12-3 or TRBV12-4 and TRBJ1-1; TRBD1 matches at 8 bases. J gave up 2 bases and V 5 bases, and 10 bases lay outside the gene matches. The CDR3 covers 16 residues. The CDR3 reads CASSPTGEQGNTEAFF. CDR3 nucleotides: TGTGCCAGCAGTCCGACAGGGGAACAAGGAAACACTGAAGCTTTCTTT.

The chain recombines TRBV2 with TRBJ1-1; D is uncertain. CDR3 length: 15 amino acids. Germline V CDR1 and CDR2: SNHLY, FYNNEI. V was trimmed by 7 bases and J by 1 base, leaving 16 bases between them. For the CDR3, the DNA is TGTGCCAGCAAGTACCTAACGGGCCCGAACACTGAAGCTTTCTTT. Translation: CASKYLTGPNTEAFF.

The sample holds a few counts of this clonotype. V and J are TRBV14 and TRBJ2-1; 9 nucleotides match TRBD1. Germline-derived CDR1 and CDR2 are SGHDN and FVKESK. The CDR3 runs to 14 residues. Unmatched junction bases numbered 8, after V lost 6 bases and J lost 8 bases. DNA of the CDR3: TGTGCCAGCAGTAAGGGACAGGGTTTGTATGAGCAGTTCTTC. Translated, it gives CASSKGQGLYEQFF.

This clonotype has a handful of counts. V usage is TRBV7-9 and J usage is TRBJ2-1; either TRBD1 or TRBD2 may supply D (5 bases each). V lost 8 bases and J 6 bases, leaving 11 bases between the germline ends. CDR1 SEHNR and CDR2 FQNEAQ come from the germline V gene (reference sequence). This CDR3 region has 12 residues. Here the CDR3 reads CASEGTGNEQFF. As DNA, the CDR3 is TGTGCCAGCGAGGGGACGGGCAATGAGCAGTTCTTC. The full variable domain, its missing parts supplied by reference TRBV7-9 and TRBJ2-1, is DTGVSQNPRHKITKRGQNVTFRCDPISEHNRLYWYRQTLGQGPEFLTYFQNEAQLEKSRLLSDRFSAERPKGSFSTLEIQRTEQGDSAMYLCASEGTGNEQFFGPGTRLTVL.